These 9 T cell receptor beta chains came from one sample sequenced in a study of regulatory T cells in long-lasting Graves disease. Both iRepertoire HTBI primers and Arm-PCR of CDR3 regions were used to build the TCR beta libraries. TCRdb ran MiXCR on the multiplex PCR reads and lists one entry per CDR3 protein. The table includes a few hundred thousand distinct CDR3 sequences, more than 20% detected once. The sample's time point: persistent/refractory GD, antithyroid drugs over 5 years with positive TRAb. Making the TCR library involved RNA that had been extracted from PBMCs. The material sequenced was peripheral blood mononuclear cells (PBMCs), taken when the disease was refractory, from a patient treated with antithyroid drugs. Receptors originate from a female donor with Graves disease.

Many counts were recorded for this clonotype. The rearrangement links TRBV27 to TRBJ2-7; D may match TRBD1 or TRBD2 (5 bases each). V dropped 6 bases and J dropped 7 bases, with 10 bases sitting between them. The germline V gene encodes CDR1 MNHEY and CDR2 SMNVEV (reference sequence). The length of the CDR3 is 11 residues. CDR3 loop: CASRGRWEQYF. As DNA, the CDR3 is TGTGCCAGCAGGGGACGCTGGGAGCAGTACTTC.

Many counts were recorded for this clonotype. The genes are TRBV7-2 and TRBJ1-5; TRBD1 matches 9 bases. The CDR3 is 15 amino acids. Trimming removed 5 bases from V and 1 base from J; junction bases left unmatched: 3. CDR1 is SGHTA and CDR2 is FQGNSA in the germline V gene. CDR3 residues: CASSPGQGSNQPQHF. Here the CDR3 DNA reads TGTGCCAGCAGCCCGGGACAGGGAAGCAATCAGCCCCAGCATTTT.

This clonotype has ten or more counts. V usage is TRBV6-5 and J usage is TRBJ1-1, with D possibly being TRBD1 (5 bases). The CDR3 is 17 amino acids. CDR1 is MNHEY, CDR2 SVGAGI, per germline. V lost 0 bases to trimming and J lost 1 base, with 15 bases between them. Written as DNA, the CDR3 is TGTGCCAGCAGTTACTCGAGTTGGGGACGGGGGAACACTGAAGCTTTCTTT. Protein sequence: CASSYSSWGRGNTEAFF.

The sample holds a few counts of this clonotype. V usage is TRBV5-1 and J usage is TRBJ2-2; 16 bases are a match to TRBD2. This CDR3 has 19 amino acids. Germline values: CDR1 SGHRS, CDR2 YFSETQ. J lost 6 bases, V lost 1 base, and 9 bases had no gene match. CDR3 residues: CASSLLGLAGGPFSGELFF. The CDR3 DNA reads as TGCGCCAGCAGCTTGCTGGGACTAGCGGGAGGGCCGTTCTCCGGGGAGCTGTTTTTT.

CDR3 residues: CASSGTGDRPQHF. CDR3 nucleotides: TGTGCCAGCAGCGGGACAGGGGACCGGCCCCAGCATTTT. The chain has TRBV7-9 and TRBJ1-5; 10 bases agree with TRBD1. Looked up from germline, CDR1 is SEHNR and CDR2 is FQNEAQ (reference sequence). The J segment lost 9 bases and the V segment lost 5 bases, leaving 4 bases of the junction unmatched. The length of the CDR3 is 13 residues.

This clonotype came up many times. The chain links TRBV27 to TRBJ1-1; D might be TRBD1 (6 bases). CDR1 MNHEY and CDR2 SMNVEV come from the germline V gene (reference sequence). The CDR3 extends over 11 amino acids. The germline V and J ends were trimmed by 3 bases and 10 bases, with 9 bases remaining between them. The CDR3 region has the DNA TGTGCCAGCAGTTTGGGACAACGAGCTTTCTTT. Translating it yields CASSLGQRAFF.

In regard to this clonotype: Just one base apart from a much larger clone, this may be a read error. The chain recombines TRBV6-8 with TRBJ1-1; perhaps TRBD1 as D (5 bases). This CDR3 contains 12 residues. V was trimmed by 10 bases and J by 6 bases, leaving 15 bases between them. Looked up from germline, CDR1 is MNHGY and CDR2 is SAAAGT. The CDR3 DNA reads TGTGCCACTACTACGGGGGACCCTGAAGCTTTCTTT. As protein: CATTTGDPEAFF.

This chain links TRBV2 with TRBJ1-1; D gene ambiguous. Germline CDR1 is SNHLY and CDR2 is FYNNEI. The CDR3 runs to 10 residues. V lost 6 bases to trimming and J lost 5 bases, with 4 bases between them. CDR3 coding DNA: TGTGCCAGCAGATGGACTGAAGCTTTCTTT. Translated, it gives CASRWTEAFF.

There are a few counts of this clonotype. V is TRBV20-1 and J is TRBJ1-2, with a possible D match to TRBD1 (5 bases). Germline V lookup: CDR1 DFQATT, CDR2 SNEGSKA (reference sequence). The germline V and J ends were trimmed by 5 bases and 2 bases, with 9 bases remaining between them. The CDR3 totals 12 residues. In DNA form, the CDR3 reads TGCAGTGCTCGAACAGGAAACTATGGCTACACCTTC. Translation: CSARTGNYGYTF.